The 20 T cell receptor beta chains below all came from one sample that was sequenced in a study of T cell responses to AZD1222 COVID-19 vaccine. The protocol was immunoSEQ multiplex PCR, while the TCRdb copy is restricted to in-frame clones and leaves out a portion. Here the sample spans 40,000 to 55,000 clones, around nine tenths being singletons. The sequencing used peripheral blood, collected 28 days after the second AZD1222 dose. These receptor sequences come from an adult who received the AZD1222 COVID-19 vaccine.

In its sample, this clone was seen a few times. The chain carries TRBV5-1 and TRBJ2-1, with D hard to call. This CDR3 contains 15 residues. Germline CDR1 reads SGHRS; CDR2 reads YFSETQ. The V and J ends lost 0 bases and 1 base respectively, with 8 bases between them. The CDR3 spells CASSLDGSSYNEQFF. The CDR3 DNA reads TGCGCCAGCAGCTTGGACGGCAGTTCCTACAATGAGCAGTTCTTC.

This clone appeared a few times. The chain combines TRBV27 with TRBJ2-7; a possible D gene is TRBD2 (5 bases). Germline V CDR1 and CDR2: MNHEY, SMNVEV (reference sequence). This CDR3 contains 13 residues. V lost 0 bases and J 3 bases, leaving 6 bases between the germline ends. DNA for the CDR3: TGTGCCAGCAGTTTATCTGGGAGCTACGAGCAGTACTTC. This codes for CASSLSGSYEQYF.

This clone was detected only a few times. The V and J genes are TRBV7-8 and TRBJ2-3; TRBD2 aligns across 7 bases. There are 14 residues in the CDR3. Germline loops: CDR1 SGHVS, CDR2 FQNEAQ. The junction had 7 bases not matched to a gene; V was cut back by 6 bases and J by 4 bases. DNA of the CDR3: TGTGCCAGCAGGAAGGGGAGGGTGTCAGATACGCAGTATTTT. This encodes CASRKGRVSDTQYF.

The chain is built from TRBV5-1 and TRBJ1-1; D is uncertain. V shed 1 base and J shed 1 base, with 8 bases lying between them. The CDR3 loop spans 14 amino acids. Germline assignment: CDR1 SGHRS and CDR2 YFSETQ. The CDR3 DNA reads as TGCGCCAGCAGCTTGATTACCTCGAACACTGAAGCTTTCTTT. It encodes CASSLITSNTEAFF.

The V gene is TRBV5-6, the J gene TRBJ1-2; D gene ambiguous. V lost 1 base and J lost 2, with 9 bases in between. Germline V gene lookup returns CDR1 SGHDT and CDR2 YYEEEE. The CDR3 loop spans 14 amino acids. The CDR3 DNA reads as TGTGCCAGCAGCTTGAAGTTAGAGAACTATGGCTACACCTTC. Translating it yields CASSLKLENYGYTF.

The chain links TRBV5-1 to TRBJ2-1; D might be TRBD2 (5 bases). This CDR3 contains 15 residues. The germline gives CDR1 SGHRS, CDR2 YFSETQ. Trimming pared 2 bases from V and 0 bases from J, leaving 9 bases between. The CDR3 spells CASSLDEGSYNEQFF. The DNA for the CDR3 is TGCGCCAGCAGCTTAGATGAGGGCTCCTACAATGAGCAGTTCTTC.

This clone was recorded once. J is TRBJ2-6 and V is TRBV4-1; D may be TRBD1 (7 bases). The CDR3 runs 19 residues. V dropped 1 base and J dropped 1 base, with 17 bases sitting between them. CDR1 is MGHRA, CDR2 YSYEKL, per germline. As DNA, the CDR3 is TGCGCCAGCAGCCAAGGATTAGCCAGGGGGGTGTCTGGGGCCAACGTCCTGACTTTC. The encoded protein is CASSQGLARGVSGANVLTF.

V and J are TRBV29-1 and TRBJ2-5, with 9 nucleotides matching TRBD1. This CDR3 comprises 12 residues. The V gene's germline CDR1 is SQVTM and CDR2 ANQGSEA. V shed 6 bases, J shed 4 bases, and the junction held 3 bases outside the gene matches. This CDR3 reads CSVEQGAETQYF. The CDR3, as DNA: TGCAGCGTAGAACAGGGGGCAGAGACCCAGTACTTC.

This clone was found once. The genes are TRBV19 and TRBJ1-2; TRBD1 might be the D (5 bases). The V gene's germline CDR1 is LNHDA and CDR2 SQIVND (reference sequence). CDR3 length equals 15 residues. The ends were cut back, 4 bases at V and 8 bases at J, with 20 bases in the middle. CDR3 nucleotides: TGTGCCAGTAGTAGGGACCTTACCCCCTGGGAAGGCTACACCTTC. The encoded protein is CASSRDLTPWEGYTF.

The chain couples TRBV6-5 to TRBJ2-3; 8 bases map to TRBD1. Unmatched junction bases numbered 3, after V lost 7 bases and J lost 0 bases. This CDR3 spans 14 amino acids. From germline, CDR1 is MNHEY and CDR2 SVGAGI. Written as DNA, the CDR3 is TGTGCCAGCAATACAGGGGGGAGCACAGATACGCAGTATTTT. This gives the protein CASNTGGSTDTQYF.

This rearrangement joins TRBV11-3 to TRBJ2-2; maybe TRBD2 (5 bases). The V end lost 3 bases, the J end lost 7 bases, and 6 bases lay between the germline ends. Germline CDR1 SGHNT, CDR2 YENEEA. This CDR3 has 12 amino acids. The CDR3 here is CASSLRDGELFF. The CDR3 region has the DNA TGTGCCAGCAGCTTGAGGGACGGGGAGCTGTTTTTT.

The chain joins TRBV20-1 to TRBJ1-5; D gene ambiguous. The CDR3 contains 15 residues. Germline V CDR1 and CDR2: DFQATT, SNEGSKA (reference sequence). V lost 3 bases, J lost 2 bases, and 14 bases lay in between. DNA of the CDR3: TGCAGTGCTAGTTCGACGGGCTGGCGCAATCAGCCCCAGCATTTT. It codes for CSASSTGWRNQPQHF.

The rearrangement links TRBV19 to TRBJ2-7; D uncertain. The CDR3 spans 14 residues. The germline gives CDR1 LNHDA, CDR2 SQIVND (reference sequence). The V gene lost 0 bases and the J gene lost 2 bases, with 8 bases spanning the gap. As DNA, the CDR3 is TGTGCCAGTAGTATAGAACCAGATACCTACGAGCAGTACTTC. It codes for CASSIEPDTYEQYF.

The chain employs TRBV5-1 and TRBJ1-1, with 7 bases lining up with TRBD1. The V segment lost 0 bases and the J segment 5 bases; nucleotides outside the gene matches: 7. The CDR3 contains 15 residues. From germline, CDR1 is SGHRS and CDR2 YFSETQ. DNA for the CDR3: TGCGCCAGCAGCTTGGCCCCAGGGGGGACAACTGAAGCTTTCTTT. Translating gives CASSLAPGGTTEAFF.

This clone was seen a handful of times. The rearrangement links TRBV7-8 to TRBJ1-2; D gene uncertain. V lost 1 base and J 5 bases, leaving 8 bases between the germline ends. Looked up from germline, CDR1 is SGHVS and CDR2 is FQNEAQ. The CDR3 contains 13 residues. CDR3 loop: CASSLVGVYGYTF. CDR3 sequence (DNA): TGTGCCAGCAGCTTAGTTGGGGTTTATGGCTACACCTTC.

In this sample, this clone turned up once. In DNA form, the CDR3 reads TGTGCCAGTAGTAAAGGGACAATCCAAGAGACCCAGTACTTC. This translates into CASSKGTIQETQYF. The V gene is TRBV19, the J gene TRBJ2-5, with D tentatively TRBD1 (6 bases). Per the germline V gene, CDR1 is LNHDA and CDR2 is SQIVND (reference sequence). Trimming took 4 bases from V and 1 from J, leaving 10 bases between them. The CDR3 extends over 14 amino acids.

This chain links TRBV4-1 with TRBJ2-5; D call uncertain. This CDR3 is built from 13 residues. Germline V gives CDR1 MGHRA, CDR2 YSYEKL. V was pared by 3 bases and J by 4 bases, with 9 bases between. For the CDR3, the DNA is TGCGCCAGCAGCCAGCCCGGTCTAGAGACCCAGTACTTC. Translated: CASSQPGLETQYF.

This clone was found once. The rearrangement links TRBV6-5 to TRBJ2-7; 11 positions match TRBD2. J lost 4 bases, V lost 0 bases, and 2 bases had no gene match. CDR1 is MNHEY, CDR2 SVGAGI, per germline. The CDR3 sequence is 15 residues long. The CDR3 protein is CASSYSTSGMYEQYF. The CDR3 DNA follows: TGTGCCAGCAGTTACTCGACTAGCGGGATGTACGAGCAGTACTTC.

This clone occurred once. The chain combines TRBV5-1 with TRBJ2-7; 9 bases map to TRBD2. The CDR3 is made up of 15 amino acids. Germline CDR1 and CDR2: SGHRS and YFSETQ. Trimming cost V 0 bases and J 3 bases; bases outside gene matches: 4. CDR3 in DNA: TGCGCCAGCAGCTTGGTTGGTAGCGGGAGCTACGAGCAGTACTTC. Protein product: CASSLVGSGSYEQYF.

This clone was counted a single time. The CDR3 is CATSRDRRESRYF. For the CDR3, the DNA is TGTGCCACCAGCAGAGATCGGAGGGAGAGCCGGTACTTC. The rearrangement uses TRBV15 and TRBJ2-7; tentatively, D is TRBD2 (6 bases). The V end lost 0 bases, the J end lost 12 bases, and 15 bases lay between the germline ends. The CDR3 contains 13 residues. CDR1 and CDR2 (germline): LNHNV, YYDKDF (reference sequence).